One and the same sample provided the 8 T cell receptor beta chains below, sequenced in a study of cytomegalovirus exposure and HLA in healthy donors. PCR used 60 Vbeta primers and 13 Jbeta primers. Libraries were prepared by immunoSEQ multiplex PCR; TCRdb keeps only in-frame clonotypes and omits some of them. The repertoire holds approximately 170,000 clones, with about 65% as singletons. Specimen: PBMCs. The receptors originated from a girl aged 5-17 years in good health and CMV-seronegative.

This rearrangement joins TRBV18 to TRBJ1-6, with TRBD1 as a possible D gene (6 bases). This CDR3 is built from 16 residues. V lost 2 bases to trimming and J lost 7 bases, with 15 bases between them. CDR1 and CDR2 (germline): KGHSH, LQKENI. Written as DNA, the CDR3 is TGTGCCAGCTCACCAAGTAGAGGGCAGGGGAATTCACCCCTCCACTTT. This gives the protein CASSPSRGQGNSPLHF. Complete variable domain (other parts from reference TRBV18 and TRBJ1-6): NAGVMQNPRHLVRRRGQEARLRCSPMKGHSHVYWYRQLPEEGLKFMVYLQKENIIDESGMPKERFSAEFPKEGPSILRIQQVVRGDSAAYFCASSPSRGQGNSPLHFGNGTRLTVT.

This clone was observed a few times. V and J are TRBV7-9 and TRBJ1-1; D is perhaps TRBD1 (5 bases). Trimming cost V 3 bases and J 0 bases, with 17 bases left between them. This CDR3 has 17 residues. Germline assignment: CDR1 SEHNR and CDR2 FQNEAQ (reference sequence). The CDR3 protein is CASSFPLPGHVNTEAFF. The CDR3 nucleotides read TGTGCCAGCAGCTTTCCCCTCCCAGGACACGTGAACACTGAAGCTTTCTTT.

The V and J genes are TRBV7-9 and TRBJ1-3; a weak D match, TRBD1 (6 bases). The CDR3 extends over 14 amino acids. Trimming took off 1 base at V and 4 bases at J, with 8 bases between the two ends. Germline lookup yields CDR1 SEHNR and CDR2 FQNEAQ (reference sequence). The CDR3: CASSLVTGGNTIYF. The CDR3 bases are TGTGCCAGCAGCTTAGTCACAGGGGGAAACACCATATATTTT.

This rearrangement joins TRBV10-3 to TRBJ1-5, with a tentative D call TRBD1 (5 bases). V dropped 0 bases and J dropped 7 bases, with 10 bases sitting between them. The CDR3 covers 14 residues. Germline V lookup: CDR1 ENHRY, CDR2 SYGVKD. The CDR3 sequence is CAISESWGGQPQHF. CDR3 nucleotides: TGTGCCATCAGTGAGTCCTGGGGGGGGCAGCCCCAGCATTTT.

The rearrangement joins TRBV6-1 to TRBJ1-5; D call uncertain. The CDR3 sequence is 14 residues long. The germline gives CDR1 MNHNS, CDR2 SASEGT. Trimming stripped 7 bases from V and 0 bases from J, with 10 bases between. In DNA, the CDR3 is TGTGCCAGCATAGAGAACAGTAGCAATCAGCCCCAGCATTTT. Protein sequence: CASIENSSNQPQHF.

The chain employs TRBV5-1 and TRBJ2-1; 11 positions match TRBD2. Germline loops: CDR1 SGHRS, CDR2 YFSETQ. V dropped 4 bases and J dropped 2; count of bases not matched to a gene: 2. The CDR3 loop spans 15 amino acids. The CDR3 DNA follows: TGCGCCAGCAGCGCGACTAGCGGGGCCTACAATGAGCAGTTCTTC. This codes for CASSATSGAYNEQFF.

J is TRBJ2-3 and V is TRBV30; 8 nucleotides line up with TRBD2. The CDR3 consists of 15 residues. Looked up from germline, CDR1 is GTSNPN and CDR2 is SVGIG (reference sequence). Unmatched junction bases numbered 5, after V lost 0 bases and J lost 3 bases. The CDR3 region has the DNA TGTGCCTGGAGTGTTTTAGCGGGGATAACAGATACGCAGTATTTT. This translates into CAWSVLAGITDTQYF.

The rearrangement uses TRBV27 and TRBJ2-7; 12 bases fit TRBD1. V dropped 8 bases and J dropped 5; count of bases not matched to a gene: 4. The CDR3 length is 13 residues. CDR1 and CDR2 from the germline V gene are MNHEY and SMNVEV (reference sequence). The CDR3 sequence: CASPGTGGDEQYF. In nucleotides, the CDR3 is TGTGCCAGCCCAGGGACAGGGGGCGACGAGCAGTACTTC.